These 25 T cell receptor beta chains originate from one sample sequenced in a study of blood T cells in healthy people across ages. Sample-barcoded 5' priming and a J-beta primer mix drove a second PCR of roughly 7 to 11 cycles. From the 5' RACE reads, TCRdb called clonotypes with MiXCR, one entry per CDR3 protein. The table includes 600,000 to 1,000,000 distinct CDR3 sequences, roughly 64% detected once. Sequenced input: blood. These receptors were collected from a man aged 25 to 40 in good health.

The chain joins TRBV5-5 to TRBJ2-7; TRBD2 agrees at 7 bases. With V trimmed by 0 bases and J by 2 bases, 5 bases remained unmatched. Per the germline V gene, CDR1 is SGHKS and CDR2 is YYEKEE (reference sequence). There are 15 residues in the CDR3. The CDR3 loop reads CASSLVSGATYEQYF. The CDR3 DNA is TGTGCCAGCAGCTTGGTGAGCGGGGCTACCTACGAGCAGTACTTC.

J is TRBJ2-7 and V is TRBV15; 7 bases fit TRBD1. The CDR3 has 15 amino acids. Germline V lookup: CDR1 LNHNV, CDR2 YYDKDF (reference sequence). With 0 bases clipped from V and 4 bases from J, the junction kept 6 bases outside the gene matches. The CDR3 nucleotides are TGTGCCACCAGCAGAGATCCGGGACAGATATACGAGCAGTACTTC. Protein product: CATSRDPGQIYEQYF.

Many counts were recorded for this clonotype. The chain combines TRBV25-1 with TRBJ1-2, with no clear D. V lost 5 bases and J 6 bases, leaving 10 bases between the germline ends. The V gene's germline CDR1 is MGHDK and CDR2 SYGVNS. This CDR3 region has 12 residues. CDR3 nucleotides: TGTGCCAGCAGTCTCAGTGGCGATGGCTACACCTTC. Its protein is CASSLSGDGYTF.

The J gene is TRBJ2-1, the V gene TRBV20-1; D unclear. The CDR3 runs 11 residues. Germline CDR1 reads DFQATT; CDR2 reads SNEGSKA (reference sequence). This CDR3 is CSLSSYNEQFF. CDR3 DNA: TGCAGCCTCAGCTCCTACAATGAGCAGTTCTTC.

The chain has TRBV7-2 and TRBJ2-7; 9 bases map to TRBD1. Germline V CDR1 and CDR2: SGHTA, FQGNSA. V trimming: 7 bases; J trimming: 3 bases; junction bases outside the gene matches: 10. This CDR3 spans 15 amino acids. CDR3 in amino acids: CASTPRTGANYEQYF. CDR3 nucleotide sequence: TGTGCCAGCACCCCTCGGACAGGGGCGAACTACGAGCAGTACTTC.

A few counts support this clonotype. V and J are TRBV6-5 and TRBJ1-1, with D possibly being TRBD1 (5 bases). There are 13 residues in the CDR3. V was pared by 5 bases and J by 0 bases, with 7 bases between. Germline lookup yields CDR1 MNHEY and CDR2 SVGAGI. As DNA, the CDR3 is TGTGCCAGCAGTCCGACAGTGAACACTGAAGCTTTCTTT. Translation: CASSPTVNTEAFF.

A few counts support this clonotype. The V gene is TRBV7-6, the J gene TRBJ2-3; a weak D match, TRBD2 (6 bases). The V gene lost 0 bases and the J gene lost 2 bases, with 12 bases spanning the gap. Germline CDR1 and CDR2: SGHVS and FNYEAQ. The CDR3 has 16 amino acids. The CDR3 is CASSLAAASATDTQYF. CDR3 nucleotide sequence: TGTGCCAGCAGCTTAGCGGCGGCTAGCGCCACAGATACGCAGTATTTT.

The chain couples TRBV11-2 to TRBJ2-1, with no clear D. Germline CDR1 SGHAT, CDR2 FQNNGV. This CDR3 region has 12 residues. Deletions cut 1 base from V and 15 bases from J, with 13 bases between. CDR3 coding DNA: TGTGCCAGCAGCTTAGTGGGCGGACCGTGGTTCTTC. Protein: CASSLVGGPWFF.

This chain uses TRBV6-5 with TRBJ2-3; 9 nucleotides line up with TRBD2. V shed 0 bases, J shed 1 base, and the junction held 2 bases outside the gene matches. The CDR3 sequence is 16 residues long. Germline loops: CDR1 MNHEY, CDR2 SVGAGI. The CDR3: CASSYSASGGTDTQYF. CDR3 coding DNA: TGTGCCAGCAGTTACTCAGCTAGCGGGGGCACAGATACGCAGTATTTT.

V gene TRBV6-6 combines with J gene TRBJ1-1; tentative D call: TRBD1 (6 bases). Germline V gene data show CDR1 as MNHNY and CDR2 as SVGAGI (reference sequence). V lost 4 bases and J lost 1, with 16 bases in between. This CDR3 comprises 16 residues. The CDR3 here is CASSWPGQIENTEAFF. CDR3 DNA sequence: TGTGCCAGCAGTTGGCCGGGACAAATAGAGAACACTGAAGCTTTCTTT.

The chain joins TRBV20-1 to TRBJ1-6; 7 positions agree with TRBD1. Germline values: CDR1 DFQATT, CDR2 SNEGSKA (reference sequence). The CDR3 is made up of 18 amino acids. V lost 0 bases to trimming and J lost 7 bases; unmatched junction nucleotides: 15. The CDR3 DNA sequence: TGCAGTGCTAGAGAACAGGGGCCAGGGAAAGGAGGAAATTCACCCCTCCACTTT. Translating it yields CSAREQGPGKGGNSPLHF.

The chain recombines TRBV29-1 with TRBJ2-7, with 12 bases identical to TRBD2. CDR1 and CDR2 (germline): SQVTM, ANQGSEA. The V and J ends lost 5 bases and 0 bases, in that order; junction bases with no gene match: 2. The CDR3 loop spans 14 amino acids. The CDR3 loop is CSVTTSGSSYEQYF. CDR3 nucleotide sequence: TGCAGCGTTACGACTAGCGGGAGCTCCTACGAGCAGTACTTC.

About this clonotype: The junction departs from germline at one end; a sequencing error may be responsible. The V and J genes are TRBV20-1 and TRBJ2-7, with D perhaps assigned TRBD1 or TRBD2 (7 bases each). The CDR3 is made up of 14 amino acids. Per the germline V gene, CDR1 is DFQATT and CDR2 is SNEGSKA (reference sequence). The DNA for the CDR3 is TGCAGTGCTAGGGGGGATGACAGGGACTACGGGCAGTACTTC. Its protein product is CSARGDDRDYGQYF.

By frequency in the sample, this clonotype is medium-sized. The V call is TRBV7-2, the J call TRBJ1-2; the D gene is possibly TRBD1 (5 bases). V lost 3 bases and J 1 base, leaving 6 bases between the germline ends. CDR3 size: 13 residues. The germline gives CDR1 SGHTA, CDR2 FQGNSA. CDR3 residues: CASSLDNNYGYTF. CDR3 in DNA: TGTGCCAGCAGCTTGGACAATAACTATGGCTACACCTTC.

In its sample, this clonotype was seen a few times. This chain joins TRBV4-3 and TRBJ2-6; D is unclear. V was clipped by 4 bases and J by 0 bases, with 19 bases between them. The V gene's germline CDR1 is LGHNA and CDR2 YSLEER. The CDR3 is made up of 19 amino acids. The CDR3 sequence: CASSPDLGFAVSGANVLTF. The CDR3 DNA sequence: TGCGCCAGCAGCCCGGATCTAGGGTTTGCGGTCTCTGGGGCCAACGTCCTGACTTTC.

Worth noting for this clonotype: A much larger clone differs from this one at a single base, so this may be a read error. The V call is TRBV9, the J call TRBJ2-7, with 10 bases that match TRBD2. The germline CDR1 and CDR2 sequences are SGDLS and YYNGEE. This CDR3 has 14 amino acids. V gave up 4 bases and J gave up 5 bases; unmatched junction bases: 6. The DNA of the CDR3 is TGTGCCAGCAGCCCTAGCGGGGGTTCCCACGAGCAGTACTTC. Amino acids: CASSPSGGSHEQYF.

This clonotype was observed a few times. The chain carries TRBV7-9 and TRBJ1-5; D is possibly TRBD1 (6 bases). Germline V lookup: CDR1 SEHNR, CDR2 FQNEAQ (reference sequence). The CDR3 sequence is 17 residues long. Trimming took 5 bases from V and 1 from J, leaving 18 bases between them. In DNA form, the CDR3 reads TGTGCCAGCAGCCCCATGGGGGGGGGCTTGAGCAATCAGCCCCAGCATTTT. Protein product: CASSPMGGGLSNQPQHF.

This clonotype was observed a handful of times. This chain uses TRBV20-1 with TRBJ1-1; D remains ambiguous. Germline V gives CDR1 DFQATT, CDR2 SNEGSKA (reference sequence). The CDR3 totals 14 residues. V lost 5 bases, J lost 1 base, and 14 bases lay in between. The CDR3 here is CSAALSDPNTEAFF. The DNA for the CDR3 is TGCAGTGCTGCCTTGAGCGACCCGAACACTGAAGCTTTCTTT.

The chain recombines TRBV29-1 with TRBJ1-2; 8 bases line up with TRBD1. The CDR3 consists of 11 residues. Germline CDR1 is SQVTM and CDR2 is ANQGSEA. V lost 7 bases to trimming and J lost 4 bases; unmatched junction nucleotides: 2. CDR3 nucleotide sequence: TGCAGCGGTCAGGGGGCCTATGGCTACACCTTC. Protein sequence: CSGQGAYGYTF.

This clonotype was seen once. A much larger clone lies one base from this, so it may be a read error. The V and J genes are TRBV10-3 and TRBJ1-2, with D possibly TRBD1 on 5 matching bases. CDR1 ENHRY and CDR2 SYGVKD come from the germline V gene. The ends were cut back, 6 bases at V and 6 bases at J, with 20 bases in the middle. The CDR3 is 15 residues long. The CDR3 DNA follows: TGTGCCATCAGGGGACCGGACATGACGGGGAATGGCTACACCTTC. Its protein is CAIRGPDMTGNGYTF.

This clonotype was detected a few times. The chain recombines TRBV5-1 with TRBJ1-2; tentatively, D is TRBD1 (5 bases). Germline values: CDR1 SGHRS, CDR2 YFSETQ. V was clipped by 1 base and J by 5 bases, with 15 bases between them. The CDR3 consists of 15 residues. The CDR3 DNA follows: TGCGCCAGCAGCTTGAATCGGGACCGGCGATATGGCTACACCTTC. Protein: CASSLNRDRRYGYTF.

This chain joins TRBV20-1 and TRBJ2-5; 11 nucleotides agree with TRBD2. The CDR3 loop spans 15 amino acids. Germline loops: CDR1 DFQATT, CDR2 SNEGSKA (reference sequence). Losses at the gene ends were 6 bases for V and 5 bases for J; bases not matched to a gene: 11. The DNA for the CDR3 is TGCAGTGCAAAGCTACTACTAGCGGGGGTTGAGACCCAGTACTTC. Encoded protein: CSAKLLLAGVETQYF.

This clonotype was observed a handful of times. The CDR3, as DNA: TGCAGTGCTAGAGAACAAGCTAACTATGGCTACACCTTC. It codes for CSAREQANYGYTF. The gene calls are TRBV20-1 and TRBJ1-2; D is undetermined. The ends were cut back, 0 bases at V and 0 bases at J, with 5 bases in the middle. Germline V lookup: CDR1 DFQATT, CDR2 SNEGSKA (reference sequence). The CDR3 runs to 13 residues.

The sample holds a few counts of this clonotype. DNA for the CDR3: TGTGCCAGCACCTCGGACGGGAGGGGTACGCAGTATTTT. Translating it yields CASTSDGRGTQYF. V and J are TRBV12-3 or TRBV12-4 and TRBJ2-3; 8 positions match TRBD2. V lost 7 bases to trimming and J lost 8 bases; unmatched junction nucleotides: 8. This CDR3 contains 13 residues.

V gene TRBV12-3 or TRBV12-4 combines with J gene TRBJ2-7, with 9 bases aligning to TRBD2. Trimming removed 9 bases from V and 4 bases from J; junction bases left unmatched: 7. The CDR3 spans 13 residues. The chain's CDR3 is CASGTSRAYEQYF. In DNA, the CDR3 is TGTGCCAGTGGGACTAGCCGAGCTTACGAGCAGTACTTC.